The rows below give T cell receptor beta chains drawn from one sample of a study of blood T cells in healthy people across ages. TCRdb re-called the 5' RACE reads with MiXCR, one entry per CDR3 protein. The table records about 1.1 million distinct CDR3 sequences, around two fifths of them present only once. The sequenced material came from blood. Every receptor here comes from a man between 18 and 29 years old in good health. CDR3s include the opening cysteine and the closing phenylalanine or tryptophan. The D gene is left open where the match is weak. The size field is filled for only some rows; it gives once, few, many or a size class.

size,V,J,D,DNA,CDR3
few,TRBV3-1,TRBJ2-3,TRBD2,TGTGCCAGCAGCCAAGACACCGGGGGGGTCGGAGATACGCAGTATTTT,CASSQDTGGVGDTQYF
-,TRBV5-1,TRBJ1-2,-,TGCGCCAGCAGCTTGGACCAGGAGCTTAACTATGGCTACACCTTC,CASSLDQELNYGYTF
-,TRBV7-9,TRBJ1-4,-,TGTGCCAGCAGCGGGGGGGCAACTAATGAAAAACTGTTTTTT,CASSGGATNEKLFF
-,TRBV4-3,TRBJ2-7,TRBD1,TGTGCCAGCAGCCCCGGACAGGGGGCCTACAATGAGCAGTACTTC,CASSPGQGAYNEQYF
-,TRBV12-3/TRBV12-4,TRBJ2-3,-,TGTGCCAGCAGTTTAAAGTTGGGTGGGGAAAGCACAGATACGCAGTATTTT,CASSLKLGGESTDTQYF
-,TRBV2,TRBJ1-1,TRBD1,TGTGCCAGCCGCTCGGGACAGGACGTCGTAGCTTTCTTT,CASRSGQDVVAFF
-,TRBV5-1,TRBJ2-5,TRBD2,TGCGCCAGCAGGGTTAGCGGGGGGTCCTACAATGAGCAGTACTTC,CASRVSGGSYNEQYF
-,TRBV5-1,TRBJ1-4,TRBD1,TGCGCCAGCAGCTTGGGACAGGGGTATGAAAAACTGTTTTTT,CASSLGQGYEKLFF
few,TRBV20-1,TRBJ2-4,-,TGCAGTGCTCCTCTGGGGCGGGCCAAAAACATTCAGTACTTC,CSAPLGRAKNIQYF
-,TRBV6-2/TRBV6-3,TRBJ2-3,TRBD1,TGTGCCTGCAAGACAGGGTCGACAGATACGCAGTATTTT,CACKTGSTDTQYF
-,TRBV27,TRBJ2-3,TRBD1,TGTGCCAGCGGTAGACAGGGGGCGCGGACAGATACGCAGTATTTT,CASGRQGARTDTQYF
few,TRBV4-3,TRBJ1-2,-,TGCGCCAGCAGCCAAGATAGGACAACGCGCTATGGCTACACCTTC,CASSQDRTTRYGYTF
-,TRBV20-1,TRBJ2-3,-,TGCAGTGCTAGAGATCGGGTCGGGCCAGGGGATACGCAGTATTTT,CSARDRVGPGDTQYF
-,TRBV7-2,TRBJ1-2,-,TGTGCCAGCAGCCCCAAATCCGGGGCTGTCTCCGATAACTATGGCTACACCTTC,CASSPKSGAVSDNYGYTF
once,TRBV27,TRBJ2-2,-,TGTGCCAGCAGTTTCGTCGGGGTCACCGGGGAGCTGTTTTTT,CASSFVGVTGELFF
-,TRBV6-2/TRBV6-3,TRBJ2-7,-,TGTGCCAGCGGAGGGACGGAGGACCCGTTCAGCTCCTACGAGCAGTACTTC,CASGGTEDPFSSYEQYF
few,TRBV10-3,TRBJ2-3,-,TGTGCCATCAGTGAGATCGCTAGGGCCAGGGGGGGAGATACGCAGTATTTT,CAISEIARARGGDTQYF
-,TRBV20-1,TRBJ1-2,TRBD1,TGCAGTGCTAGCAGGGGGCCTGGAGGTGGCTACACCTTC,CSASRGPGGGYTF
-,TRBV3-1,TRBJ2-7,-,TGTGCCAGCAGCCAAGGGGTGGGAGCCCACTACGAGCAGTACTTC,CASSQGVGAHYEQYF
-,TRBV14,TRBJ2-3,-,TGTGCCAGCAGCCTACGGGGGACCTACACAGATACGCAGTATTTT,CASSLRGTYTDTQYF
few,TRBV29-1,TRBJ1-4,-,TGCAGCGTTCTCAAGGGCCCTGGTGAAAAACTGTTTTTT,CSVLKGPGEKLFF
few,TRBV7-2,TRBJ2-1,-,TGTGCCAGCAGCTTAGTAGGACAAGAGTTAAATGAGCAGTTCTTC,CASSLVGQELNEQFF
-,TRBV5-1,TRBJ2-5,-,TGCGCCAGCAGCCCCGTAGCAGGGACCAAGGGCAATGAGCAGTACTTC,CASSPVAGTKGNEQYF
-,TRBV12-3/TRBV12-4,TRBJ1-1,TRBD1,TGTGCCAGCAGTCCATCTGACAGGGACGCTGTCACTGAAGCTTTCTTT,CASSPSDRDAVTEAFF
-,TRBV2,TRBJ2-5,-,TGTGCCAGCAGTGAGGCCACCGGAGAGACCCAGTACTTC,CASSEATGETQYF
few,TRBV7-2,TRBJ2-6,-,TGTGCCAGCAGCTTACTGAACTCTGGGGCCAACGTCCTGACTTTC,CASSLLNSGANVLTF
-,TRBV9,TRBJ2-1,-,TGTGCCAGCAGCACCCAAAGCGGGCCCCCCTACAATGAGCAGTTCTTC,CASSTQSGPPYNEQFF
-,TRBV13,TRBJ1-2,-,TGTGCCAGCAGCTTAGAGGTGGAAGGGGTCTATGGCTACACCTTC,CASSLEVEGVYGYTF
-,TRBV5-1,TRBJ2-2,TRBD1,TGCGCCAGCAGCTTGATCCCCGGGACAGAAGTTGCCACCGGGGAGCTGTTTTTT,CASSLIPGTEVATGELFF
few,TRBV4-1,TRBJ1-1,-,TGCGCCAGCAGCCAACCCCCAGGGTCTGAAGCTTTCTTT,CASSQPPGSEAFF
few,TRBV11-2,TRBJ2-3,-,TGTGCCAGCAGCTTAGATCCACTGCGGGGAGATACGCAGTATTTT,CASSLDPLRGDTQYF
-,TRBV12-3/TRBV12-4,TRBJ1-1,TRBD1,TGTGCCAGCAGGGCCACCCACAGGGGCATATTAGGGAACACTGAAGCTTTCTTT,CASRATHRGILGNTEAFF
-,TRBV4-1,TRBJ1-5,-,TGCGCCAGCAGCCAAGATGATAGCAATCAGCCCCAGCATTTT,CASSQDDSNQPQHF
-,TRBV20-1,TRBJ2-3,-,TGCAGTGCTGAACCAGGACGGGCGACTAGCACAGATACGCAGTATTTT,CSAEPGRATSTDTQYF
-,TRBV2,TRBJ2-6,TRBD1,TGTGCCAGCAGTGTACTTGCGGACAGGGGAACCTCTGGGGCCAACGTCCTGACTTTC,CASSVLADRGTSGANVLTF
-,TRBV5-1,TRBJ2-4,TRBD2,TGCGCCAGCAGCCCGGGACTAGCTTCAAACATTCAGTACTTC,CASSPGLASNIQYF
-,TRBV6-5,TRBJ2-3,-,TGTGCCAGCAGGATTCGGGGCAGGAGCACAGATACGCAGTATTTT,CASRIRGRSTDTQYF
few,TRBV7-2,TRBJ1-2,-,TGTGCCAGCAGCTTAGTTGGCCAAACTAACTATGGCTACACCTTC,CASSLVGQTNYGYTF
few,TRBV4-1,TRBJ1-1,-,TGCGCCAGCAGCCCTCCACCCGGGAGGACTGAAGCTTTCTTT,CASSPPPGRTEAFF
-,TRBV3-1,TRBJ2-4,TRBD1,TGTGCCAGCAGCCCTCCTTTCGGGACAGGAATTCAGTACTTC,CASSPPFGTGIQYF
-,TRBV20-1,TRBJ1-5,-,TGCAGTGCCAGACACCCGGGGGGTGATGATTCGGACAATCAGCCCCAGCATTTT,CSARHPGGDDSDNQPQHF
-,TRBV29-1,TRBJ1-2,-,TGCAGCGTTGGAGGCAGGACAAACTATGGCTACACCTTC,CSVGGRTNYGYTF
-,TRBV7-2,TRBJ2-2,TRBD1,TGTGCCAGCAGCTTCCAGGGGGCCGGGGAACTGTTTTTT,CASSFQGAGELFF
-,TRBV20-1,TRBJ1-6,TRBD1,TGCAGTGCTAGTATTCAGGGGGGCAATTCACCCCTCCACTTT,CSASIQGGNSPLHF
few,TRBV7-9,TRBJ1-1,-,TGTGCCAGCAGCCCCATTGACTGGGGGGATACTGAAGCTTTCTTT,CASSPIDWGDTEAFF
few,TRBV20-1,TRBJ1-1,-,TGCAGTGCTACCCCAGGGCCCACTGAAGCTTTCTTT,CSATPGPTEAFF
-,TRBV9,TRBJ2-1,TRBD2,TGTGCCAGCAGCGTAGAAGCGGGGGGGGCCTTCAATGAGCAGTTCTTC,CASSVEAGGAFNEQFF
-,TRBV6-2/TRBV6-3,TRBJ2-7,TRBD1,TGTGCCGGCAGTTCCCCAATAATCCGGGACAGGGGGCGTTCCGACGAGCAGTACTTC,CAGSSPIIRDRGRSDEQYF
few,TRBV12-3/TRBV12-4,TRBJ2-5,TRBD1,TGTGCCCGCAGTTCCTACAGGGGCGAAAAGGGGACCCAGTACTTC,CARSSYRGEKGTQYF
many,TRBV6-2/TRBV6-3,TRBJ2-7,-,TGTGCCAGCACAACAGGGATCTACGAGCAGTACTTC,CASTTGIYEQYF
once,TRBV6-1,TRBJ1-2,-,TGTGCCAGCAGGGGGATCCGTAATTACTATGGCTACACCTTC,CASRGIRNYYGYTF
-,TRBV4-2,TRBJ1-6,-,TGTGCCAGCAGCCAAGATCCTGGAGGTGGGTCACCCCTCCACTTT,CASSQDPGGGSPLHF
few,TRBV6-7,TRBJ2-2,TRBD1,TGTGCCAGCAGTTCTCTCAGGGTCCGACGGGGACAGGCTTACACCGGGGAGCTGTTTTTT,CASSSLRVRRGQAYTGELFF
-,TRBV20-1,TRBJ1-1,-,TGCAGTTTTATTGGGGTGGCGGCGAACACTGGAGCTTTCTTT,CSFIGVAANTGAFF
-,TRBV20-1,TRBJ1-1,-,TGCAGTGCCACGGCGGTGGGGACTGAAGCTTTCTTT,CSATAVGTEAFF
-,TRBV12-3/TRBV12-4,TRBJ2-5,-,TGTGCCGGCAGGAGACAGGCCCAAGAGACCCAGTACTTC,CAGRRQAQETQYF